A single sample is the source of the 13 T cell receptor beta chains below, sequenced in a study of T cells after yellow fever vaccination. One entry per CDR3 protein results from TCRdb running MiXCR on the 5' RACE reads. The table shows around 350,000 distinct CDR3 sequences, with 6.2% occurring only once. Source: PBMCs, taken 5 days after the yellow fever booster vaccination. The receptors originated from a man aged 25-40 years who received the YFV17D yellow fever vaccine.

This clonotype was seen many times. This chain joins TRBV5-1 and TRBJ2-1; 7 nucleotides agree with TRBD2. This CDR3 has 16 amino acids. Germline values: CDR1 SGHRS, CDR2 YFSETQ. The junction had 6 bases not matched to a gene; V was cut back by 3 bases and J by 0 bases. CDR3 amino acids: CASSSTGGSSYNEQFF. The CDR3 DNA reads as TGCGCCAGCAGCTCTACCGGGGGGAGCTCCTACAATGAGCAGTTCTTC.

This sequence joins TRBV5-1 and TRBJ2-5; D gene unclear. The CDR3 length is 14 residues. CDR1 is SGHRS and CDR2 is YFSETQ in the germline V gene. V was cut by 0 bases and J by 5 bases, with 11 bases left in between. The CDR3 loop is CASSLEGQRETQYF. The CDR3 region has the DNA TGCGCCAGCAGCTTGGAGGGCCAACGGGAGACCCAGTACTTC.

This clonotype has more than one count but fewer than ten. CDR3 nucleotides: TGTGCCAGCAGCGGCGGACTAGGTTCCTACAATGAGCAGTTCTTC. The encoded protein is CASSGGLGSYNEQFF. This chain links TRBV7-2 with TRBJ2-1; TRBD2 aligns across 7 bases. This CDR3 is built from 15 residues. From germline, CDR1 is SGHTA and CDR2 FQGNSA. The trim removed 5 bases at V and 1 base at J, leaving 5 bases unmatched.

This clonotype was seen ten or more times. This chain joins TRBV28 and TRBJ2-1; D remains ambiguous. The CDR3 has 12 amino acids. Looked up from germline, CDR1 is MDHEN and CDR2 is SYDVKM. Trimming shortened V by 2 bases and J by 10 bases, and 9 bases separated the two germline ends. CDR3 amino acids: CASSLRVMEQFF. Written as DNA, the CDR3 is TGTGCCAGCAGTTTACGGGTAATGGAGCAGTTCTTC.

This clonotype was found a few times. This chain joins TRBV5-1 and TRBJ1-1, with unresolved D. The germline V and J ends were trimmed by 5 bases and 8 bases, with 16 bases remaining between them. The CDR3 contains 13 residues. CDR1 and CDR2 from the germline V gene are SGHRS and YFSETQ. Here the CDR3 reads CASREGTHPEAFF. CDR3 DNA: TGCGCCAGCAGGGAAGGCACTCACCCCGAAGCTTTCTTT.

The genes are TRBV3-1 and TRBJ1-5, with 9 bases matching TRBD1. The CDR3 is 15 residues long. The ends lost 0 bases at V and 5 bases at J; junction bases unmatched: 2. CDR1 is LGHDT and CDR2 is YNNKEL in the germline V gene (reference sequence). The CDR3 region is CASSQEGQGHQPQHF. DNA of the CDR3: TGTGCCAGCAGCCAAGAGGGACAGGGCCATCAGCCCCAGCATTTT.

In its sample, this clonotype was seen many times. This sequence joins TRBV6-5 and TRBJ2-2; either TRBD1 or TRBD2 may fit D (5 bases each). V lost 2 bases and J lost 1, with 11 bases in between. Per germline, CDR1 MNHEY and CDR2 SVGAGI. The CDR3 has 16 amino acids. The CDR3 region is CASSYEGPKNTGELFF. CDR3 nucleotide sequence: TGTGCCAGCAGTTACGAGGGACCGAAGAACACCGGGGAGCTGTTTTTT.

This clonotype was seen at least ten times. The rearrangement links TRBV5-1 to TRBJ1-1, with a possible D match to TRBD1 (5 bases). CDR1 is SGHRS and CDR2 is YFSETQ in the germline V gene. V was trimmed by 3 bases and J by 2 bases, leaving 8 bases between them. The CDR3 totals 13 residues. CDR3 in DNA: TGCGCCAGCAGCTCCCGGGGCAACACTGAAGCTTTCTTT. Translating it yields CASSSRGNTEAFF.

The sample holds many counts of this clonotype. Here the CDR3 DNA reads TGTGCCAGCAGCGGTTCCCGGGACCTAAGCTCCTACAATGAGCAGTTCTTC. It is translated as CASSGSRDLSSYNEQFF. The V call is TRBV7-6, the J call TRBJ2-1, with D perhaps matching TRBD1 or TRBD2 (5 bases each). The CDR3 covers 17 residues. Per the germline V gene, CDR1 is SGHVS and CDR2 is FNYEAQ. V lost 5 bases to trimming and J lost 0 bases, with 17 bases between them.

Points on this clonotype: The conserved phenylalanine or tryptophan normally closing the CDR3 is absent here, so this likely arose from a read error. The chain joins TRBV12-3 or TRBV12-4 to TRBJ2-1; the D gene could be TRBD1 or TRBD2 (6 bases each). There are 15 residues in the CDR3. V was clipped by 1 base and J by 1 base, with 8 bases between them. This CDR3 reads CASSLGGASYNEQFS. The CDR3 DNA reads as TGTGCCAGCAGTTTAGGGGGGGCTTCCTACAATGAGCAGTTCTCC.

The chain couples TRBV20-1 to TRBJ1-4; 7 nucleotides match TRBD1. Germline V CDR1 and CDR2: DFQATT, SNEGSKA (reference sequence). With V trimmed by 3 bases and J by 2 bases, 6 bases remained unmatched. The CDR3 has 15 amino acids. DNA of the CDR3: TGCAGTGCTAGCCCTACAGGGGCGACTAATGAAAAACTGTTTTTT. Translating it yields CSASPTGATNEKLFF.

This clonotype has ten or more counts. The genes are TRBV28 and TRBJ2-7; D gene uncertain. The CDR3 has 13 amino acids. Trimming shortened V by 3 bases and J by 3 bases, and 9 bases separated the two germline ends. Germline CDR1 MDHEN, CDR2 SYDVKM. In DNA form, the CDR3 reads TGTGCCAGCAGTTTGGGTGGGAACTACGAGCAGTACTTC. Amino acid sequence: CASSLGGNYEQYF.

This clonotype was found a few times. The genes are TRBV5-1 and TRBJ2-3; D not certain. Deletions cut 0 bases from V and 5 bases from J, with 7 bases between. Germline values: CDR1 SGHRS, CDR2 YFSETQ. The CDR3 is 13 residues long. The CDR3 nucleotides are TGCGCCAGCAGCTTGGCCGCAGGAGATACGCAGTATTTT. This encodes CASSLAAGDTQYF.